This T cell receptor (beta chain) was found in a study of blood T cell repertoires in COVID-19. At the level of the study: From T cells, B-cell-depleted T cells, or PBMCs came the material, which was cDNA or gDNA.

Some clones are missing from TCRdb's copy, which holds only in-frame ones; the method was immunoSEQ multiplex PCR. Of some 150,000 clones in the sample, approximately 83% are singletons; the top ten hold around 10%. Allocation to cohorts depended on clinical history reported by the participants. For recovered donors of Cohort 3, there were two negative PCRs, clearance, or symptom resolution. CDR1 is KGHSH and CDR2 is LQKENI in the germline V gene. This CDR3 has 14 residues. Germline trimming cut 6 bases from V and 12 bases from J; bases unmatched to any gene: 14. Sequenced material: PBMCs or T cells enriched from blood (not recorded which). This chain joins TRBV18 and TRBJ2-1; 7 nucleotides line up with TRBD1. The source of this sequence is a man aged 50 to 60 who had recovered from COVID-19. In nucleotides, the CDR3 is TGTGCCAGCTCGGCCGGGACAGAGGCTATAGGGCAGTTCTTC. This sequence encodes CASSAGTEAIGQFF.